The entry that follows covers one T cell receptor (beta chain) sequence. As originally analysed: From reference gene primer amplification, estimates of nucleated cell counts were derived. Profiled with immunoSEQ multiplex PCR; TCRdb holds only in-frame clones, not every one. V, J and clone size are those of that table, while D and trimming were read from the DNA. Of some 200,000 clones detected, roughly four fifths appear once; the ten largest clones hold about 15%. The CDR3 is 13 amino acids. CDR1 SQVTM and CDR2 ANQGSEA come from the germline V gene. V gave up 6 bases and J gave up 9 bases; unmatched junction bases: 8. The sample originates from a study of blood T cell repertoires in COVID-19. Overall study: The United States, Italy and Spain were the sources of the acute and convalescent COVID-19 samples.

The chain employs TRBV29-1 and TRBJ1-5, with TRBD1 matching 10 bases. Sequencing was carried out using peripheral blood. The TCR comes from a man aged 25-45 years with active or convalescent COVID-19. The CDR3 protein is CSVGTGEGRPQHF. CDR3 in DNA: TGCAGCGTAGGGACAGGGGAGGGACGGCCCCAGCATTTT.